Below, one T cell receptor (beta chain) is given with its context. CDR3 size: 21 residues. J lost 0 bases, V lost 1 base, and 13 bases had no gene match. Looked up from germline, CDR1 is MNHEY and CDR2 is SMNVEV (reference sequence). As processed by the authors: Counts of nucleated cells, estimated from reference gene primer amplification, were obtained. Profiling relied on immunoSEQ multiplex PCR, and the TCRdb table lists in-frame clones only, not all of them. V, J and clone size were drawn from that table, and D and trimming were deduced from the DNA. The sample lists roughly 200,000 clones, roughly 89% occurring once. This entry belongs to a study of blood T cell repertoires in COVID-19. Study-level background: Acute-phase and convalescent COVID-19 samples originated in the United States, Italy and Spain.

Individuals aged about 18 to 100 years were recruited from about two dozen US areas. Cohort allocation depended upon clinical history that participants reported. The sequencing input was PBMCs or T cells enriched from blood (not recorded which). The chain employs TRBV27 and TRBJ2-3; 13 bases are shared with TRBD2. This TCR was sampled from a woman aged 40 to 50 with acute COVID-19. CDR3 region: CASSLFLGWTSGSPSTDTQYF. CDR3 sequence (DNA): TGTGCCAGCAGTTTATTTCTGGGGTGGACTAGCGGGAGTCCGAGCACAGATACGCAGTATTTT.